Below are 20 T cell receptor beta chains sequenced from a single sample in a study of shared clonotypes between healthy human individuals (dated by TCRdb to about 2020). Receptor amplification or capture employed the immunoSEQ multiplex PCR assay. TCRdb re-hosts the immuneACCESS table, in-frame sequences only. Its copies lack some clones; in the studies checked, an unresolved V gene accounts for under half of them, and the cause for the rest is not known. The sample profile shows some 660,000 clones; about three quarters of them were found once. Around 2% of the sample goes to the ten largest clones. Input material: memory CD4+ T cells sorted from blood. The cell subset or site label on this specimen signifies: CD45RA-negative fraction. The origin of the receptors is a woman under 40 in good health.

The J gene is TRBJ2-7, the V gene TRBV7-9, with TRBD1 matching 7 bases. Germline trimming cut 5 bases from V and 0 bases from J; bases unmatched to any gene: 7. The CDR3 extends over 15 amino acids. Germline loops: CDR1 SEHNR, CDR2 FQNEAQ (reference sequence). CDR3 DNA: TGTGCCAGCAGCCCGGACAGGAGGAGCTCCTACGAGCAGTACTTC. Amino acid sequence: CASSPDRRSSYEQYF.

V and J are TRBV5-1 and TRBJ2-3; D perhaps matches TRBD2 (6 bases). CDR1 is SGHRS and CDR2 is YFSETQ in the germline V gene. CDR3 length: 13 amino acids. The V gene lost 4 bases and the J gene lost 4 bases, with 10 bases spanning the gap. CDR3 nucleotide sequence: TGCGCCAGCAGCCCCGAGCGGGCAGATACGCAGTATTTT. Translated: CASSPERADTQYF.

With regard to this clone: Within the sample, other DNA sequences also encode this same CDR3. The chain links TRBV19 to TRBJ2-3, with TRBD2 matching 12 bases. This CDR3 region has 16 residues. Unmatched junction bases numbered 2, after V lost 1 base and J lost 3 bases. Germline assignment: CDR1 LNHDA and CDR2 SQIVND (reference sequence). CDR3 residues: CASSIGGTSGTDTQYF. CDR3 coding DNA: TGTGCCAGTAGTATAGGCGGGACTAGCGGGACAGATACGCAGTATTTT.

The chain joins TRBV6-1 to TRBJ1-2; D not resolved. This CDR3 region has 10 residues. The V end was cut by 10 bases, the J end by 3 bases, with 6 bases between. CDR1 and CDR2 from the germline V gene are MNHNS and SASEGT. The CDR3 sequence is CATGYYGYTF. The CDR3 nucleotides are TGTGCCACCGGCTACTATGGCTACACCTTC.

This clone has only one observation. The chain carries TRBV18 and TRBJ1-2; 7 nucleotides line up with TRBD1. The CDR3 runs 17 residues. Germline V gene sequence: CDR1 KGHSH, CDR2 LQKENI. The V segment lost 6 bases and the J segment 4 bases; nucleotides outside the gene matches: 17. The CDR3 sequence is CASSATGTTPSPYGYTF. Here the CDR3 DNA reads TGTGCCAGCTCCGCGACAGGGACGACACCATCTCCCTATGGCTACACCTTC.

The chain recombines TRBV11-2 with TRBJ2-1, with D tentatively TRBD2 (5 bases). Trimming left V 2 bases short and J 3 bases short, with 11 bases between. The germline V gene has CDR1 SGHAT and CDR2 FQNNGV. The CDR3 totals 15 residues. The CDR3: CASSLRETSYNEQFF. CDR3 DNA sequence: TGTGCCAGCAGCTTAAGAGAAACTAGCTACAATGAGCAGTTCTTC. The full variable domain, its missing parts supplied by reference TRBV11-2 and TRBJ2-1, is EAGVAQSPRYKIIEKRQSVAFWCNPISGHATLYWYQQILGQGPKLLIQFQNNGVVDDSQLPKDRFSAERLKGVDSTLKIQPAKLEDSAVYLCASSLRETSYNEQFFGPGTRLTVL.

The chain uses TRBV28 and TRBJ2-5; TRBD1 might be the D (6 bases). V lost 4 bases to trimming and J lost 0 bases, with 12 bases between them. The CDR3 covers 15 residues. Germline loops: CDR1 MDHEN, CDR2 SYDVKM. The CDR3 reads CASSSTGFYQETQYF. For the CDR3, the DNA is TGTGCCAGCAGTTCTACAGGGTTCTACCAAGAGACCCAGTACTTC.

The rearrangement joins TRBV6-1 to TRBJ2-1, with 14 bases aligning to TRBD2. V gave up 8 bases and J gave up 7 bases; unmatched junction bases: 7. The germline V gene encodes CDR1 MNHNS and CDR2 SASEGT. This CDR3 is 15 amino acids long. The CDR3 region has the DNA TGTGCCAGCGCCACCGGGACTAGCGGGAGTAATGAGCAGTTCTTC. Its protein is CASATGTSGSNEQFF.

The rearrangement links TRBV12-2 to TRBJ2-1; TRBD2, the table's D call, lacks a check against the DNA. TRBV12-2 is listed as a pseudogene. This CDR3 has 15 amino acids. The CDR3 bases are TGTGCAAGTCGCTTAGTTAGTTCGATAGGCGGTGAGCAGTTCTTC. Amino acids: CASRLVSSIGGEQFF.

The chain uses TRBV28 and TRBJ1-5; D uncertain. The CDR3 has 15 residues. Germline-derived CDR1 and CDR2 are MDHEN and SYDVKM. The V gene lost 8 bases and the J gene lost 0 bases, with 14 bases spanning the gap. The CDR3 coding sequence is TGTGCCAGCCTCGGCAGGCCGAATAGCAATCAGCCCCAGCATTTT. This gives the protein CASLGRPNSNQPQHF. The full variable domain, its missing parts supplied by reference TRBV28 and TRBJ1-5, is DVKVTQSSRYLVKRTGEKVFLECVQDMDHENMFWYRQDPGLGLRLIYFSYDVKMKEKGDIPEGYSVSREKKERFSLILESASTNQTSMYLCASLGRPNSNQPQHFGDGTRLSIL.

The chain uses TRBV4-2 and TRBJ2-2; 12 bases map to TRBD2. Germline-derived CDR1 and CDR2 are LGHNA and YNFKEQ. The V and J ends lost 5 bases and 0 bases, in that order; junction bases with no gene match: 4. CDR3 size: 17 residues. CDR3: CASSVASGRANTGELFF. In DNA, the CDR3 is TGTGCCAGCAGCGTCGCTAGCGGGAGGGCGAACACCGGGGAGCTGTTTTTT.

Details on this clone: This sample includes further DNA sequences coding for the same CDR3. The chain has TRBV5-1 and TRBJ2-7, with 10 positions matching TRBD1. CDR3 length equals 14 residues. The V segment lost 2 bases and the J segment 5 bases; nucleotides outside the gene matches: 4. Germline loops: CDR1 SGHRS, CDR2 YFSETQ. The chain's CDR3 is CASSLRDRGDEQYF. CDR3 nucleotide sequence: TGCGCCAGCAGCTTACGGGACAGGGGAGACGAGCAGTACTTC.

For the CDR3, the DNA is TGTGCCAGCAGTGGAGGCGGGTTAGAGGAGCAGTACTTC. Translated, it gives CASSGGGLEEQYF. This rearrangement joins TRBV6-1 to TRBJ2-7, with D possibly TRBD2 on 5 matching bases. Trimming shortened V by 4 bases and J by 7 bases, and 14 bases separated the two germline ends. The CDR3 contains 13 residues. Germline CDR1 reads MNHNS; CDR2 reads SASEGT.

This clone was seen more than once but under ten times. The CDR3 nucleotides are TGTGCCAGCAGCCAAAGGGAGGGTAACATTCAGTACTTC. This translates into CASSQREGNIQYF. The chain employs TRBV6-1 and TRBJ2-4; TRBD2 matches at 7 bases. The length of the CDR3 is 13 residues. The germline CDR1 and CDR2 sequences are MNHNS and SASEGT. Germline trimming cut 6 bases from V and 7 bases from J; bases unmatched to any gene: 6.

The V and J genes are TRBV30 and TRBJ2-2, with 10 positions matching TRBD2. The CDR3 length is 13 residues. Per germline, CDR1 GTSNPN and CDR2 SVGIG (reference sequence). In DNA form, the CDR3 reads TGTGGGAGCGGGAGGGAAAAGGCCGGGGAGCTGTTTTTT. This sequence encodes CGSGREKAGELFF.

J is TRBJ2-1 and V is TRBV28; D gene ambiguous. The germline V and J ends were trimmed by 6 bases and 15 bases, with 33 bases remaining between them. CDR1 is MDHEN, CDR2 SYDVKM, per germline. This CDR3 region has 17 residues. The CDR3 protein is CASSPTDSQSRRADRFF. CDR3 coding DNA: TGTGCCAGCAGCCCAACGGATTCCCAGTCTAGAAGAGCCGATCGGTTCTTC. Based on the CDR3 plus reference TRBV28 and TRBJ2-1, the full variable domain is DVKVTQSSRYLVKRTGEKVFLECVQDMDHENMFWYRQDPGLGLRLIYFSYDVKMKEKGDIPEGYSVSREKKERFSLILESASTNQTSMYLCASSPTDSQSRRADRFFGPGTRLTVL.

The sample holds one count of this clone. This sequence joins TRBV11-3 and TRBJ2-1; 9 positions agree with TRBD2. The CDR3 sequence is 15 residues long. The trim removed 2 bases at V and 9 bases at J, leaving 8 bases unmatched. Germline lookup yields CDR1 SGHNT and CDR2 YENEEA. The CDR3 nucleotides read TGTGCCAGCAGCTTATATAGCGGGAGCGGGACTGAGCAGTTCTTC. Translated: CASSLYSGSGTEQFF.

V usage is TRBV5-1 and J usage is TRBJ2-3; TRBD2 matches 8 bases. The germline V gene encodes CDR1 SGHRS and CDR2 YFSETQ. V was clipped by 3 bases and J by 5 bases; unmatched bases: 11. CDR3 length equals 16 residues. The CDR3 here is CASSYTGTRVVDTQYF. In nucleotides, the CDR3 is TGCGCCAGCAGCTACACCGGGACTAGAGTAGTAGATACGCAGTATTTT.

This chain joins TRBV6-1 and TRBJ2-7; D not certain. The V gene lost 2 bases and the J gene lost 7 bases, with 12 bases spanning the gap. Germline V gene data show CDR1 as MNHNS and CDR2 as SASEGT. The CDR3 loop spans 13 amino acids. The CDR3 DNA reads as TGTGCCAGCAGTGAACTCCGGGTCGATGAGCAGTACTTC. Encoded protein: CASSELRVDEQYF.

CDR3 sequence reads: CASSSMTGRRETQYF. The CDR3 DNA sequence: TGTGCCAGCAGTTCAATGACAGGGAGGAGGGAGACCCAGTACTTC. This rearrangement joins TRBV28 to TRBJ2-5, with a possible D match to TRBD1 (7 bases). V lost 4 bases and J 5 bases, leaving 17 bases between the germline ends. The CDR3 totals 15 residues. Per germline, CDR1 MDHEN and CDR2 SYDVKM.